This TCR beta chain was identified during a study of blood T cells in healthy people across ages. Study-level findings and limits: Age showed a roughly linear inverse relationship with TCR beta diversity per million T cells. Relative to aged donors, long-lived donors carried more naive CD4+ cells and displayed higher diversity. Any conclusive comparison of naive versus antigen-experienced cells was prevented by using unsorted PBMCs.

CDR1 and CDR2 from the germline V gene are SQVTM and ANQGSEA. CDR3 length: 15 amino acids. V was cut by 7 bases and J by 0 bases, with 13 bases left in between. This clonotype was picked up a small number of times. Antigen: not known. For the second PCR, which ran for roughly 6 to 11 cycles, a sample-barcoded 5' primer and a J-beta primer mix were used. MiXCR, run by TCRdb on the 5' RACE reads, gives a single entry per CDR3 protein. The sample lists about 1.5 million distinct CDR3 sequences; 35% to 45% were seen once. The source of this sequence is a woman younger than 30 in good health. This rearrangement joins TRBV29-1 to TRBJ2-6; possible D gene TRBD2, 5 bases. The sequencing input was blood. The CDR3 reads CSAREGNSGANVLTF. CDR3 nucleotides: TGCAGCGCCCGTGAGGGTAACTCTGGGGCCAACGTCCTGACTTTC.